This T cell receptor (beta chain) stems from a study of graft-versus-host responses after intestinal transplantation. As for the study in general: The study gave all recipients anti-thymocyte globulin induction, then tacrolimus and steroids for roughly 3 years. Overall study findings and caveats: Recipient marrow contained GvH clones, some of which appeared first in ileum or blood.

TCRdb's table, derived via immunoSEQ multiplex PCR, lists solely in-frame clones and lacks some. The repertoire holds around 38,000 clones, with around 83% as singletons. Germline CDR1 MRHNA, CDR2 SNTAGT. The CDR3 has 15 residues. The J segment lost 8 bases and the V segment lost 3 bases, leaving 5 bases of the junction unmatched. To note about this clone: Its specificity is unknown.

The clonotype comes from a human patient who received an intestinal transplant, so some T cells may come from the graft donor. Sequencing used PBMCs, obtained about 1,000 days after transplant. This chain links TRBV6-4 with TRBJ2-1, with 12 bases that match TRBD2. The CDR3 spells CASSDSSGGAHEQFF. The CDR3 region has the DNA TGTGCCAGCAGTGATTCTAGCGGGGGGGCACATGAGCAGTTCTTC.